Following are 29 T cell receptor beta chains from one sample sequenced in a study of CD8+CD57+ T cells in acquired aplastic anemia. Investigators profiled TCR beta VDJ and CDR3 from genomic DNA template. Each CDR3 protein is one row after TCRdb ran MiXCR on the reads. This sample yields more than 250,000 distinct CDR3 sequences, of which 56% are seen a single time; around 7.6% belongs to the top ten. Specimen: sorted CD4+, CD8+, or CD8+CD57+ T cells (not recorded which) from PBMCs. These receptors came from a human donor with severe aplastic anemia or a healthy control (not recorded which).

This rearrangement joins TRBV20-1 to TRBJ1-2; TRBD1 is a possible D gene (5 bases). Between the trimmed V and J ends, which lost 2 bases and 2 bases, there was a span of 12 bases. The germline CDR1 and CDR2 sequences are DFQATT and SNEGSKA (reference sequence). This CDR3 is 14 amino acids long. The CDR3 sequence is CSARTPEGNYGYTF. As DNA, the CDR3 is TGCAGTGCTAGAACCCCAGAGGGGAACTATGGCTACACCTTC.

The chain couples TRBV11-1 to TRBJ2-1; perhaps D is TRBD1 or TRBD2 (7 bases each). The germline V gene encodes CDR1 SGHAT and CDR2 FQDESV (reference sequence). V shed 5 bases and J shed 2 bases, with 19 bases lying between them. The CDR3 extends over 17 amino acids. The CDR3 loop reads CASSPTQGGWTYNEQFF. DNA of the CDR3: TGTGCCAGCAGCCCAACTCAGGGGGGGTGGACCTACAATGAGCAGTTCTTC.

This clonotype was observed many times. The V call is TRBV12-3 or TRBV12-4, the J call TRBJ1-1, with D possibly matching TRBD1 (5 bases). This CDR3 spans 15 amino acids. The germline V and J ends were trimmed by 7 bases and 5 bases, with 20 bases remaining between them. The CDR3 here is CASTSPGRGRTEAFF. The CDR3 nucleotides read TGTGCCAGCACCTCCCCAGGAAGGGGACGAACTGAAGCTTTCTTT.

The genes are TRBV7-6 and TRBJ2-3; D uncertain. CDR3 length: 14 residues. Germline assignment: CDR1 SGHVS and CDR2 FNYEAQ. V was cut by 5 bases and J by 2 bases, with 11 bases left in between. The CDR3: CASSDVVTTDTQYF. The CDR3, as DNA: TGTGCCAGCAGCGACGTAGTTACCACAGATACGCAGTATTTT.

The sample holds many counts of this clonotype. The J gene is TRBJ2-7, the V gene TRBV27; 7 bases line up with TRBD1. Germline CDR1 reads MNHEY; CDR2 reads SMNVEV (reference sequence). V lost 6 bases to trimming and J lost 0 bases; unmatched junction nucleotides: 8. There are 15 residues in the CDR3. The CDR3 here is CASSFKGALSYEQYF. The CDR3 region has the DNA TGTGCCAGCAGCTTCAAGGGGGCCCTCTCCTACGAGCAGTACTTC.

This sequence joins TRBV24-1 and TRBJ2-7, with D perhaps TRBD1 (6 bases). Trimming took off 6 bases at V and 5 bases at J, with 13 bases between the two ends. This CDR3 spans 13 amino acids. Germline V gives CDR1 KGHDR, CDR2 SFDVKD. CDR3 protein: CATSQPGDDEQYF. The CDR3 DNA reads TGTGCCACCAGTCAACCAGGGGACGACGAGCAGTACTTC.

CDR3 sequence reads: CASSMRGIDPSGSSYEQYF. As DNA, the CDR3 is TGTGCCAGTAGTATGAGGGGCATCGACCCTAGCGGGAGCTCCTACGAGCAGTACTTC. The chain recombines TRBV19 with TRBJ2-7; 10 bases are a match to TRBD2. After removal of 3 bases from V and 0 bases from J, the junction contained 14 bases not matched to a gene. This CDR3 region has 19 residues. Germline values: CDR1 LNHDA, CDR2 SQIVND (reference sequence).

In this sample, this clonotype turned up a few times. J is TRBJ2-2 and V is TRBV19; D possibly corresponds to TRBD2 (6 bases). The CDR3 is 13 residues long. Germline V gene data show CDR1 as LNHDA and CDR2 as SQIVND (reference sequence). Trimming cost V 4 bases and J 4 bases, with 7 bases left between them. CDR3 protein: CASSTGLTGELFF. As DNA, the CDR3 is TGTGCCAGTAGTACGGGACTCACCGGGGAGCTGTTTTTT.

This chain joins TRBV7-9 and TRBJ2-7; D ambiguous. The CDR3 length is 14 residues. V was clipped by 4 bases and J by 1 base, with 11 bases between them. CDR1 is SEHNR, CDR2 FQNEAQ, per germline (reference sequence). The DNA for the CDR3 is TGTGCCAGCAGCTCCTTCCGGCAGTCCTACGAGCAGTACTTC. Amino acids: CASSSFRQSYEQYF.

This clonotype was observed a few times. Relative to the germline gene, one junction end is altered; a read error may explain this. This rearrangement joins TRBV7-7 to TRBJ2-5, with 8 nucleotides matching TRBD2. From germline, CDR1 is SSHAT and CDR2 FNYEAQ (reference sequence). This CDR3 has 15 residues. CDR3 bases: TGTGCTAGCAGCTCCCGAGCGGGGGAAGGAGAGACCCAGTACTTC. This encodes CASSSRAGEGETQYF.

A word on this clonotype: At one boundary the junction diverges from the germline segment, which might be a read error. The CDR3 region is CASTPTVSTGELFF. The CDR3 DNA reads TGTGCCAGCACGCCGACAGTATCCACCGGGGAGCTGTTTTTT. V usage is TRBV5-1 and J usage is TRBJ2-2, with D possibly being TRBD1 (5 bases). Germline CDR1 reads SGHRS; CDR2 reads YFSETQ. The CDR3 contains 14 residues. Using reference TRBV5-1 and TRBJ2-2 for the parts outside the CDR3, the full variable domain is KAGVTQTPRYLIKTRGQQVTLSCSPISGHRSVSWYQQTPGQGLQFLFEYFSETQRNKGNFPGRFSGRQFSNSRSEMNVSTLELGDSALYLCASTPTVSTGELFFGEGSRLTVL.

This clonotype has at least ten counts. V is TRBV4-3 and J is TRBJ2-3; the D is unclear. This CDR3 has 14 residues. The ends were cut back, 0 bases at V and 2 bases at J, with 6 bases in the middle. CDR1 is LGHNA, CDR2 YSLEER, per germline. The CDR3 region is CASSQDLATDTQYF. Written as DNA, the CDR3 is TGCGCCAGCAGCCAAGATTTAGCCACAGATACGCAGTATTTT.

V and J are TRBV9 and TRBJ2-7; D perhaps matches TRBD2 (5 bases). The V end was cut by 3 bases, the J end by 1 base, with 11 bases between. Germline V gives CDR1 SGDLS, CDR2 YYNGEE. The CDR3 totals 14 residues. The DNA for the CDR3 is TGTGCCAGCAGCGGCAGGAGGACTTCCTACGAGCAGTACTTC. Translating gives CASSGRRTSYEQYF.

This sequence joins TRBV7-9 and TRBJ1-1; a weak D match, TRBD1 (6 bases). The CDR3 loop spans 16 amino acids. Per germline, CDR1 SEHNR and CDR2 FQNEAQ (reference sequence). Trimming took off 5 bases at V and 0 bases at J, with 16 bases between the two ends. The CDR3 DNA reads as TGTGCCAGCAGCGACTATCGGGGGGCTATGAACACTGAAGCTTTCTTT. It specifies CASSDYRGAMNTEAFF. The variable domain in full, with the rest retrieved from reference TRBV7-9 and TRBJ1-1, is DTGVSQNPRHKITKRGQNVTFRCDPISEHNRLYWYRQTLGQGPEFLTYFQNEAQLEKSRLLSDRFSAERPKGSFSTLEIQRTEQGDSAMYLCASSDYRGAMNTEAFFGQGTRLTVV.

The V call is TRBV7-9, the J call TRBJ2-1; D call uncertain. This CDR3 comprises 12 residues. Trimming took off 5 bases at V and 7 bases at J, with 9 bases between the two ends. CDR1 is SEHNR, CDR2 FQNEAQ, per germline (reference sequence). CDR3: CASSPKWNEQFF. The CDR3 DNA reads TGTGCCAGCAGCCCCAAGTGGAATGAGCAGTTCTTC.

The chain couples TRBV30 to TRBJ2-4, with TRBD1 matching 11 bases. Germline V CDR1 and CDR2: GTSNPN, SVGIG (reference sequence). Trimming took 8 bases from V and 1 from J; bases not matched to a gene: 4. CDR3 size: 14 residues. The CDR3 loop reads CALRDRGAKNIQYF. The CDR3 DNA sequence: TGTGCCCTTCGGGACAGGGGGGCCAAAAACATTCAGTACTTC.

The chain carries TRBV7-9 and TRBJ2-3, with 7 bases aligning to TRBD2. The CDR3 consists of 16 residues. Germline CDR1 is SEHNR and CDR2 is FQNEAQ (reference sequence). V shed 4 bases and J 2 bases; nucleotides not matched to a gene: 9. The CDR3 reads CASSSMGGGPTDTQYF. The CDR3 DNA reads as TGTGCCAGCAGCTCGATGGGGGGGGGTCCCACAGATACGCAGTATTTT.

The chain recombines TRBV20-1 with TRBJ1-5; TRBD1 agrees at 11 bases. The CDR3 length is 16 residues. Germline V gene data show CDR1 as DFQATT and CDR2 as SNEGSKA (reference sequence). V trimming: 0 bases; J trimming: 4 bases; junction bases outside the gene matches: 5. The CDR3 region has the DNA TGCAGTGCTAGAGATATTGGGACAGGGGGAAATCAGCCCCAGCATTTT. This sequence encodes CSARDIGTGGNQPQHF.

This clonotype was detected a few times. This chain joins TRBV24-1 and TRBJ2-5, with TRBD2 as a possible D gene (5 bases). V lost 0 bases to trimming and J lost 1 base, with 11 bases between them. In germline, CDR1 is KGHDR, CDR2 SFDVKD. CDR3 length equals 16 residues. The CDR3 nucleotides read TGTGCCACCAGTGATTTGGGCGGAGGACCCCAAGAGACCCAGTACTTC. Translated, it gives CATSDLGGGPQETQYF.

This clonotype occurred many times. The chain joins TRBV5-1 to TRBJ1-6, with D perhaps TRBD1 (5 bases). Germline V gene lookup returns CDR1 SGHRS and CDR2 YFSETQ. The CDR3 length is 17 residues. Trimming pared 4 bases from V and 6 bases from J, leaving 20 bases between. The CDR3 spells CASSKGLPLLVNSPLHF. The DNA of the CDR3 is TGCGCCAGCAGCAAGGGACTACCCCTACTCGTTAATTCACCCCTCCACTTT.

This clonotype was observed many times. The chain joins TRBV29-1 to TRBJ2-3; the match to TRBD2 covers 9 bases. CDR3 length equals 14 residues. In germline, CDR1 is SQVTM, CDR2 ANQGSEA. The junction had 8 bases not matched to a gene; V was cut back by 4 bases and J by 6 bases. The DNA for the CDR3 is TGCAGCGTTGCGGGCGGGGGGGCGCCGGATACGCAGTATTTT. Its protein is CSVAGGGAPDTQYF.

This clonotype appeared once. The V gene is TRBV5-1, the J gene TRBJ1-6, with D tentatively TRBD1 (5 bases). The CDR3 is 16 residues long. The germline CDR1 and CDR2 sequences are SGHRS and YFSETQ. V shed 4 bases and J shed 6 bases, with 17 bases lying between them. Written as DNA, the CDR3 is TGCGCCAGCAGCCCTTATGCGGGGGAAGGTAATTCACCCCTCCACTTT. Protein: CASSPYAGEGNSPLHF. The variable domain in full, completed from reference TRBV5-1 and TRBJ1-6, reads KAGVTQTPRYLIKTRGQQVTLSCSPISGHRSVSWYQQTPGQGLQFLFEYFSETQRNKGNFPGRFSGRQFSNSRSEMNVSTLELGDSALYLCASSPYAGEGNSPLHFGNGTRLTVT.

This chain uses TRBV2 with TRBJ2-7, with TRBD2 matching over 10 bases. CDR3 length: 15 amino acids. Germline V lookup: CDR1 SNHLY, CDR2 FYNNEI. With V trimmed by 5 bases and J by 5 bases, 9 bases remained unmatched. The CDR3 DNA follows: TGTGCCAGCAGTCAGACTAGCGGGTTTTTCAACGAGCAGTACTTC. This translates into CASSQTSGFFNEQYF.

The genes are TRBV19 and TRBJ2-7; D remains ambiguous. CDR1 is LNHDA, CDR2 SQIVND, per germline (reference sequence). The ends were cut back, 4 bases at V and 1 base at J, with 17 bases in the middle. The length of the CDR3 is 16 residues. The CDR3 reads CASSKVSVGGSYEQYF. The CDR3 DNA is TGTGCCAGTAGTAAAGTGTCAGTGGGTGGATCCTACGAGCAGTACTTC.

CDR3 DNA sequence: TGTGCCAGCAGTTCGCGTGGAGGGGCTAATGGGGAGCTGTTTTTT. Translated: CASSSRGGANGELFF. The J gene is TRBJ2-2, the V gene TRBV7-9, with D possibly being TRBD2 (6 bases). Looked up from germline, CDR1 is SEHNR and CDR2 is FQNEAQ (reference sequence). V lost 6 bases and J 8 bases, leaving 19 bases between the germline ends. The CDR3 consists of 15 residues.

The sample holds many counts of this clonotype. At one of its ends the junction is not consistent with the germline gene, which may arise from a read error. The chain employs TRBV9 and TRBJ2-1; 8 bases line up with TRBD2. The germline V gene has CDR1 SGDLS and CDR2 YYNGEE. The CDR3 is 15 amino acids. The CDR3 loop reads CASSGRGDSYNEQFF. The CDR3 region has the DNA TGTGCCAGTAGCGGGCGGGGGGACTCCTACAATGAGCAGTTCTTC. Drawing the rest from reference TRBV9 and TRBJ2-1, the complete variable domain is DSGVTQTPKHLITATGQRVTLRCSPRSGDLSVYWYQQSLDQGLQFLIQYYNGEERAKGNILERFSAQQFPDLHSELNLSSLELGDSALYFCASSGRGDSYNEQFFGPGTRLTVL.

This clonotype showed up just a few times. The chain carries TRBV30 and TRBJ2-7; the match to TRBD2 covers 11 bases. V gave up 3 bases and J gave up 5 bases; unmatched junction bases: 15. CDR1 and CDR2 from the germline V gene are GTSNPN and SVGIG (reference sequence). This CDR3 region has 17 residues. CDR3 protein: CAWSPWRGTSGGHEQYF. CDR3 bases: TGTGCCTGGAGCCCGTGGAGGGGCACTAGCGGGGGCCACGAGCAGTACTTC.

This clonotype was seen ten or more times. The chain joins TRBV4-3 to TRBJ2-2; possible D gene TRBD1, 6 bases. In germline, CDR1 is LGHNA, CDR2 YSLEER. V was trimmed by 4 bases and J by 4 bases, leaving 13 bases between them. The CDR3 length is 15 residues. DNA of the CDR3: TGCGCCAGCAGCCGCCTCGGGACATCCACCGGGGAGCTGTTTTTT. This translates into CASSRLGTSTGELFF.

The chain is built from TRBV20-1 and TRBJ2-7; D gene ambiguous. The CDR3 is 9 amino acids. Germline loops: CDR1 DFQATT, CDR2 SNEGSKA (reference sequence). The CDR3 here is CRSSYEQYF. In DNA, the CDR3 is TGCAGAAGCTCCTACGAGCAGTACTTC.